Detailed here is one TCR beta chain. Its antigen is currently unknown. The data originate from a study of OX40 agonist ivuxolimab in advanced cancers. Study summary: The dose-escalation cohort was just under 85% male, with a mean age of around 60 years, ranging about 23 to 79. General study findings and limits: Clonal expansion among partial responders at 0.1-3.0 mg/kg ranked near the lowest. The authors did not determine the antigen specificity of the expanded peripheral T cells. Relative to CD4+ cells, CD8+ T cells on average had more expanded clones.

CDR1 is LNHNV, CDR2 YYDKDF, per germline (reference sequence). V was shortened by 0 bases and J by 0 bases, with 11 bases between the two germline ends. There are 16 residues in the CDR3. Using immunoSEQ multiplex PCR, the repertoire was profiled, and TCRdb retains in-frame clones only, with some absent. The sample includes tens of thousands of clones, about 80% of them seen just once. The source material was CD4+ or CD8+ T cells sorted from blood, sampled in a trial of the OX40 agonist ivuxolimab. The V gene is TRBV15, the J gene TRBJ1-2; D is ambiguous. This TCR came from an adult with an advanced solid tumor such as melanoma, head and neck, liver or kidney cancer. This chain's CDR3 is CATSRDSAATNYGYTF. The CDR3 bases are TGTGCCACCAGCAGAGATAGTGCAGCTACTAACTATGGCTACACCTTC.